The sequence of this TCR beta chain was determined in a study of CD8+CD57+ T cells in acquired aplastic anemia. The study's findings and limits: Around 27 was the count of CD8+ CDR3 sequences that patients shared with controls.

The authors sequenced patients whose flow cytometry had shown CD8+CD57+ cell expansion. CDR3 and TCR beta VDJ profiling relied on genomic DNA as the template. TCRdb redid the calling of the reads with MiXCR, one entry per CDR3 protein. Of around 130,000 distinct CDR3 sequences in the sample, about 60% were seen once. Only a few counts were recorded for this clonotype. Its antigen is currently unknown. CDR3 size: 14 residues. The ends were cut back, 3 bases at V and 8 bases at J, with 14 bases in the middle. The germline V gene has CDR1 DFQATT and CDR2 SNEGSKA (reference sequence). This clonotype was obtained from a human donor with aplastic anemia. The chain recombines TRBV20-1 with TRBJ1-6; a possible D gene is TRBD1 (5 bases). The sequenced material came from sorted CD4+, CD8+, or CD8+CD57+ T cells (not recorded which) from PBMCs. The CDR3 nucleotides read TGCAGTGCTAGTCGACAGCGTGGGGATTCACCCCTCCACTTT. Amino acids: CSASRQRGDSPLHF.